What follows are 17 T cell receptor beta chains derived from one specimen sequenced in a study of siplizumab effects on memory and regulatory T cells. Data came from immunoSEQ multiplex PCR; TCRdb stores just in-frame clones and leaves some out. Among some 62,000 clones listed, around 78% were seen once. Sample: memory CD4+ T cells sorted from blood. The receptors derive from a human donor in good health.

The genes are TRBV5-1 and TRBJ2-7, with no clear D. The CDR3 totals 14 residues. V was shortened by 1 base and J by 1 base, with 9 bases between the two germline ends. Germline V gene sequence: CDR1 SGHRS, CDR2 YFSETQ. The CDR3 DNA follows: TGCGCCAGCAGCTTGTTTTGGGGATCCTACGAGCAGTACTTC. Protein product: CASSLFWGSYEQYF.

V usage is TRBV5-4 and J usage is TRBJ1-1, with TRBD1 identical over 9 bases. Unmatched junction bases numbered 20, after V lost 6 bases and J lost 8 bases. Germline-derived CDR1 and CDR2 are SGHNT and YYREEE (reference sequence). This CDR3 comprises 17 residues. As DNA, the CDR3 is TGTGCCAGCACAACTCAGTTTAGAAGGACAGGGGAGGCCGAAGCTTTCTTT. Protein: CASTTQFRRTGEAEAFF.

The chain employs TRBV2 and TRBJ1-1, with 9 nucleotides matching TRBD1. Germline CDR1 SNHLY, CDR2 FYNNEI. J gave up 1 base and V 7 bases, and 7 bases lay outside the gene matches. The CDR3 length is 15 residues. The CDR3 bases are TGTGCCAGCAAAAGGTGGGGACAGGGGAACACTGAAGCTTTCTTT. Protein product: CASKRWGQGNTEAFF.

The rearrangement links TRBV7-9 to TRBJ2-5; the D is unclear. The CDR3 sequence is 12 residues long. V lost 4 bases and J 9 bases, leaving 12 bases between the germline ends. Looked up from germline, CDR1 is SEHNR and CDR2 is FQNEAQ (reference sequence). The CDR3 nucleotides read TGTGCCAGCAGCTACCTGACTGGCGCCCAGTACTTC. Amino acids: CASSYLTGAQYF.

The chain uses TRBV7-2 and TRBJ1-5; D is ambiguous. This CDR3 region has 12 residues. CDR1 and CDR2 (germline): SGHTA, FQGNSA. V dropped 1 base and J dropped 3 bases, with 1 base sitting between them. CDR3 sequence reads: CASSLDNQPQHF. DNA for the CDR3: TGTGCCAGCAGCTTAGACAATCAGCCCCAGCATTTT.

The CDR3, as DNA: TGTGCCAGCAGCTTAGACGGCTCGAACACTGAAGCTTTCTTT. Protein: CASSLDGSNTEAFF. This sequence joins TRBV7-3 and TRBJ1-1, with D hard to call. V dropped 2 bases and J dropped 1 base, with 8 bases sitting between them. Germline assignment: CDR1 SGHTA and CDR2 FQGTGA. This CDR3 is built from 14 residues.

The chain is built from TRBV15 and TRBJ2-7; D is ambiguous. Trimming cost V 0 bases and J 12 bases, with 12 bases left between them. The CDR3 has 12 residues. CDR1 LNHNV and CDR2 YYDKDF come from the germline V gene (reference sequence). CDR3 sequence: CATSRDRVALYF. For the CDR3, the DNA is TGTGCCACCAGCAGAGATCGGGTAGCTCTGTACTTC.

V and J are TRBV5-1 and TRBJ2-1; D is perhaps TRBD2 (6 bases). CDR3 length: 16 amino acids. Germline V gene sequence: CDR1 SGHRS, CDR2 YFSETQ. Trimming shortened V by 0 bases and J by 3 bases, and 13 bases separated the two germline ends. DNA for the CDR3: TGCGCCAGCAGCTTGGCGGGGGTAGGAAACTACAATGAGCAGTTCTTC. This translates into CASSLAGVGNYNEQFF.

J is TRBJ2-2 and V is TRBV19; D remains ambiguous. Trimming cost V 10 bases and J 0 bases, with 12 bases left between them. Germline V gene sequence: CDR1 LNHDA, CDR2 SQIVND (reference sequence). The CDR3 is made up of 14 amino acids. CDR3 nucleotide sequence: TGTGCCACCTCAACCGGGTCGAACACCGGGGAGCTGTTTTTT. Translation: CATSTGSNTGELFF.

This chain joins TRBV7-2 and TRBJ2-7; D is perhaps TRBD1 or TRBD2 (6 bases each). V was clipped by 5 bases and J by 5 bases, with 19 bases between them. There are 15 residues in the CDR3. Germline V gene sequence: CDR1 SGHTA, CDR2 FQGNSA. The CDR3 loop is CASSPGGPLRDEQYF. Here the CDR3 DNA reads TGTGCCAGCAGCCCTGGGGGGCCCCTACGTGACGAGCAGTACTTC.

The gene calls are TRBV28 and TRBJ2-7; TRBD2 agrees at 8 bases. Germline CDR1 MDHEN, CDR2 SYDVKM. J lost 2 bases, V lost 2 bases, and 14 bases had no gene match. The CDR3 totals 18 residues. The CDR3 is CASSLRVTSAYPTYEQYF. The DNA of the CDR3 is TGTGCCAGCAGTTTAAGAGTGACTAGCGCGTACCCAACCTACGAGCAGTACTTC.

The chain joins TRBV5-1 to TRBJ1-4; unclear D gene. Per germline, CDR1 SGHRS and CDR2 YFSETQ. The CDR3 extends over 14 amino acids. V was clipped by 4 bases and J by 8 bases, with 15 bases between them. CDR3 bases: TGCGCCAGCAGCATCGAGAGGCTGGAGGAAAAACTGTTTTTT. Translation gives CASSIERLEEKLFF.

The gene calls are TRBV5-4 and TRBJ1-4; a possible D gene is TRBD1 (5 bases). CDR1 and CDR2 from the germline V gene are SGHNT and YYREEE (reference sequence). The CDR3 runs 16 residues. V lost 4 bases, J lost 7 bases, and 20 bases lay in between. CDR3 protein: CASSPRGGLSTEKLFF. The CDR3, as DNA: TGTGCCAGCAGCCCCCGTGGGGGACTATCCACTGAAAAACTGTTTTTT.

This clone was detected a few times. This rearrangement joins TRBV11-2 to TRBJ2-5, with 9 nucleotides matching TRBD1. The trim removed 3 bases at V and 2 bases at J, leaving 7 bases unmatched. The germline V gene has CDR1 SGHAT and CDR2 FQNNGV. CDR3 length: 16 amino acids. The CDR3 nucleotides read TGTGCCAGCAGCTTGACAGGGGGGAAGGCTCAAGAGACCCAGTACTTC. Translating gives CASSLTGGKAQETQYF.

This chain joins TRBV7-8 and TRBJ2-1; D not resolved. The germline gives CDR1 SGHVS, CDR2 FQNEAQ. With 0 bases removed from V and 7 bases from J, the gap between germline ends came to 13 bases. The CDR3 sequence is 15 residues long. The CDR3 DNA follows: TGTGCCAGCAGCTTAGCAAGGAGATTTGGGAATGAGCAGTTCTTC. The encoded protein is CASSLARRFGNEQFF.

The V gene is TRBV6-1, the J gene TRBJ2-1; perhaps TRBD1 as D (6 bases). Trimming removed 7 bases at V and 1 base at J, with 11 bases between. Germline V gene lookup returns CDR1 MNHNS and CDR2 SASEGT. This CDR3 region has 14 residues. The CDR3 DNA follows: TGTGCCAGCAACAGGGAAAAGTCCTACAATGAGCAGTTCTTC. Translating gives CASNREKSYNEQFF.

This clone was observed a few times. The rearrangement joins TRBV27 to TRBJ2-3, with D perhaps TRBD1 (6 bases). The germline V gene encodes CDR1 MNHEY and CDR2 SMNVEV (reference sequence). The CDR3 is 16 amino acids. V lost 2 bases to trimming and J lost 0 bases, with 12 bases between them. The CDR3 is CASSLRGQTSTDTQYF. The CDR3 DNA sequence: TGTGCCAGCAGTTTACGAGGACAGACTAGCACAGATACGCAGTATTTT.